This TCR beta chain appears in the sequencing data of a study of cytomegalovirus exposure and HLA in healthy donors. Study-level information: The 550 to 700 first-cohort repertoires and the 95 to 150 validation repertoires shared the same platform, a later analysis reported.

Libraries were prepared by immunoSEQ multiplex PCR; TCRdb keeps only in-frame clonotypes and omits some of them. The table shows some 110,000 clones, with 88% occurring only once. Trimming took off 1 base at V and 5 bases at J, with 12 bases between the two ends. The CDR3 runs 15 residues. The germline V gene has CDR1 MGHRA and CDR2 YSYEKL. Regarding the study as a whole: Among TCR sequences, most were rare, though some public TCRs appeared in many donors. The authors enumerated roughly 180 TCR beta chains as linked to cytomegalovirus.

A remark on this clone: Its antigen remains unidentified.

This chain joins TRBV4-1 and TRBJ2-1, with D perhaps TRBD1 (5 bases). This clonotype originated in a man aged 18 to 35 in good health and CMV-seronegative. The sequencing sample was made of PBMCs. The CDR3 spells CASSQVRQTNNEQFF. The DNA of the CDR3 is TGCGCCAGCAGCCAAGTGCGACAGACCAACAATGAGCAGTTCTTC.